A single sample is the source of the 18 T cell receptor beta chains below, sequenced in a study of T cell changes during pregnancy in multiple sclerosis. Produced via immunoSEQ multiplex PCR; TCRdb's table is partial and in-frame only. The sample lists some 62,000 clones, 92% occurring once. This specimen was peripheral blood, taken in the second trimester of pregnancy. These receptors originate from a female donor in good health, enrolled as a control in a pregnancy study.

This chain links TRBV19 with TRBJ2-3; 12 bases fit TRBD2. The CDR3 runs to 15 residues. Trimming cost V 5 bases and J 7 bases; bases outside gene matches: 7. The germline V gene encodes CDR1 LNHDA and CDR2 SQIVND (reference sequence). CDR3 DNA: TGTGCCAGTAGTGCGACTAGCGGGAGTGGTTATACGCAGTATTTT. This gives the protein CASSATSGSGYTQYF. The entire variable domain, with the rest obtained from reference TRBV19 and TRBJ2-3, is as follows: DGGITQSPKYLFRKEGQNVTLSCEQNLNHDAMYWYRQDPGQGLRLIYYSQIVNDFQKGDIAEGYSVSREKKESFPLTVTSAQKNPTAFYLCASSATSGSGYTQYFGPGTRLTVL.

Only a few counts were recorded for this clone. The V and J genes are TRBV6-1 and TRBJ2-6, with TRBD1 identical over 7 bases. Germline V gives CDR1 MNHNS, CDR2 SASEGT. After removal of 2 bases from V and 0 bases from J, the junction contained 1 base not matched to a gene. The CDR3 covers 16 residues. The CDR3 is CASSERDSSGANVLTF. The CDR3 DNA reads as TGTGCCAGCAGTGAAAGGGACAGCTCTGGGGCCAACGTCCTGACTTTC.

The chain links TRBV7-9 to TRBJ1-2; D is unclear. This CDR3 spans 12 amino acids. Between the trimmed V and J ends, which lost 7 bases and 10 bases, there was a span of 16 bases. The germline CDR1 and CDR2 sequences are SEHNR and FQNEAQ (reference sequence). The chain's CDR3 is CASTRGSLYYTF. CDR3 bases: TGTGCCAGCACCCGAGGGAGCCTTTACTACACCTTC.

J is TRBJ2-3 and V is TRBV7-2; D perhaps matches TRBD2 (5 bases). The CDR3 covers 13 residues. Deletions cut 4 bases from V and 1 base from J, with 6 bases between. Looked up from germline, CDR1 is SGHTA and CDR2 is FQGNSA. The CDR3 DNA reads as TGTGCCAGCAGCTCGAGGGGCACAGATACGCAGTATTTT. It encodes CASSSRGTDTQYF.

CDR3 bases: TGTGCCACCAGCAGACAGGGGTACACTGAAGCTTTCTTT. The encoded protein is CATSRQGYTEAFF. The rearrangement links TRBV15 to TRBJ1-1; possible D gene TRBD1, 6 bases. Germline values: CDR1 LNHNV, CDR2 YYDKDF (reference sequence). Trimming left V 2 bases short and J 3 bases short, with 7 bases between. This CDR3 has 13 amino acids.

This chain uses TRBV2 with TRBJ1-5, with TRBD1 identical over 9 bases. Germline-derived CDR1 and CDR2 are SNHLY and FYNNEI. With 4 bases clipped from V and 7 bases from J, the junction kept 8 bases outside the gene matches. This CDR3 is built from 15 residues. CDR3 residues: CASSVTGTGNQPQHF. The DNA of the CDR3 is TGTGCCAGCAGTGTGACCGGGACAGGGAACCAGCCCCAGCATTTT.

This chain joins TRBV10-3 and TRBJ1-5, with D perhaps matching TRBD1 (5 bases). Per the germline V gene, CDR1 is ENHRY and CDR2 is SYGVKD. CDR3 length equals 13 residues. V was trimmed by 10 bases and J by 7 bases, leaving 17 bases between them. This chain's CDR3 is CASSGRDEQPQHF. The CDR3 DNA reads TGTGCCAGCAGCGGCAGGGATGAACAGCCCCAGCATTTT.

This clone was recorded a few times. The genes are TRBV14 and TRBJ2-5, with 9 bases matching TRBD1. The V gene end was trimmed by 4 bases and the J gene end by 5 bases; junction bases not matched to a gene: 5. There are 14 residues in the CDR3. In germline, CDR1 is SGHDN, CDR2 FVKESK. CDR3 protein: CASSPTGQGETQYF. DNA of the CDR3: TGTGCCAGCAGCCCCACGGGACAGGGTGAGACCCAGTACTTC.

The chain has TRBV7-9 and TRBJ1-6; D gene ambiguous. Trimming took off 5 bases at V and 1 base at J, with 6 bases between the two ends. CDR1 and CDR2 (germline): SEHNR, FQNEAQ (reference sequence). The CDR3 has 14 amino acids. CDR3 loop: CASSKESYNSPLHF. In DNA, the CDR3 is TGTGCCAGCAGCAAAGAGTCCTATAATTCACCCCTCCACTTT.

The V call is TRBV6-5, the J call TRBJ2-1, with D tentatively TRBD1 (5 bases). Trimming removed 9 bases at V and 6 bases at J, with 21 bases between. The CDR3 totals 15 residues. The germline V gene has CDR1 MNHEY and CDR2 SVGAGI. CDR3 sequence: CARVAGRTSCNEQFF. DNA of the CDR3: TGTGCCAGGGTGGCCGGCCGGACAAGCTGCAATGAGCAGTTCTTC.

The V call is TRBV11-1, the J call TRBJ2-1; 13 nucleotides agree with TRBD2. CDR3 length equals 14 residues. CDR1 is SGHAT, CDR2 FQDESV, per germline (reference sequence). V shed 8 bases and J 9 bases; nucleotides not matched to a gene: 7. The CDR3 region is CASSRTSGRSEQFF. CDR3 nucleotide sequence: TGTGCCAGCTCGAGGACTAGCGGGAGATCTGAGCAGTTCTTC.

The chain links TRBV5-4 to TRBJ2-2; D might be TRBD2 (6 bases). The germline V and J ends were trimmed by 2 bases and 6 bases, with 17 bases remaining between them. There are 16 residues in the CDR3. In germline, CDR1 is SGHNT, CDR2 YYREEE (reference sequence). This chain's CDR3 is CASSLSAGTVAGELFF. The CDR3 DNA sequence: TGTGCCAGCAGCTTATCTGCGGGGACGGTTGCCGGGGAGCTGTTTTTT.

The V and J genes are TRBV28 and TRBJ1-2; D not resolved. Looked up from germline, CDR1 is MDHEN and CDR2 is SYDVKM. V was cut by 5 bases and J by 5 bases, with 15 bases left in between. CDR3 size: 14 residues. The CDR3 DNA reads as TGTGCCAGCAGTGAAGGCACCCCTAGGTATGGCTACACCTTC. As protein: CASSEGTPRYGYTF.

The chain employs TRBV6-1 and TRBJ1-2, with D perhaps matching TRBD1 (6 bases). V lost 1 base, J lost 7 bases, and 7 bases lay in between. The germline V gene has CDR1 MNHNS and CDR2 SASEGT. This CDR3 has 12 residues. The CDR3 protein is CASSEGGPGYTF. The DNA of the CDR3 is TGTGCCAGCAGTGAAGGGGGGCCTGGCTACACCTTC.

This chain links TRBV7-9 with TRBJ1-1, with D possibly being TRBD1 (5 bases). V shed 2 bases and J shed 7 bases, with 14 bases lying between them. Germline V gene lookup returns CDR1 SEHNR and CDR2 FQNEAQ (reference sequence). This CDR3 has 14 residues. CDR3 in DNA: TGTGCCAGCAGCTTAAGGGGCTGGGAGGGTGAAGCTTTCTTT. Residues: CASSLRGWEGEAFF.

Only a few counts were recorded for this clone. The chain combines TRBV7-2 with TRBJ1-1; D is ambiguous. V was shortened by 2 bases and J by 11 bases, with 12 bases between the two germline ends. Germline values: CDR1 SGHTA, CDR2 FQGNSA. This CDR3 has 12 residues. The CDR3, as DNA: TGTGCCAGCAGCTTAACGTCCAGCGAGGCTTTCTTT. Its protein product is CASSLTSSEAFF.

The V and J genes are TRBV28 and TRBJ2-3; TRBD2 matches 7 bases. Germline values: CDR1 MDHEN, CDR2 SYDVKM. This CDR3 has 15 amino acids. The J segment lost 1 base and the V segment lost 3 bases, leaving 4 bases of the junction unmatched. The CDR3 region has the DNA TGTGCCAGCAGTTTTCGGGCGGGGGGCACAGATACGCAGTATTTT. Translated, it gives CASSFRAGGTDTQYF.

The chain has TRBV6-4 and TRBJ2-1, with TRBD2 identical over 14 bases. Germline V gives CDR1 MRHNA, CDR2 SNTAGT. The J segment lost 10 bases and the V segment lost 2 bases, leaving 10 bases of the junction unmatched. The CDR3 covers 17 residues. CDR3 nucleotide sequence: TGTGCCAGCAGTGACACAAGACTAGCGGGGGGGCCATGGGAGCAGTTCTTC. It yields the protein CASSDTRLAGGPWEQFF.